The rows below give T cell receptor beta chains drawn from one sample of a study of post-analysis software for immune sequencing data. A single record per CDR3 protein comes from TCRdb applying MiXCR to the PCR reads. The profile shows 450,000 to 700,000 distinct CDR3 sequences, 40% to 50% of them singletons. Sequenced: blood. The receptors were gathered from a girl aged 10-17 years with multiple sclerosis. The CDR3 runs from the conserved cysteine through the conserved F or W. A D gene is named only where the DNA matches it firmly. Part of the rows lack a size; the others show once, few, many or a class for expanded clones.

j_call: TRBJ1-2; clone_size: few; v_call: TRBV20-1; d_call: TRBD1; cdr3_nt: TGCAGTGCTCGGAATCCGGGACAGGGATATGGCTACACCTTC; cdr3_aa: CSARNPGQGYGYTF
j_call: TRBJ2-5; clone_size: NA; v_call: TRBV20-1; d_call: TRBD2; cdr3_nt: TGCAGTGCTCGTGGGACTAGCGGGGCAAACCAAGAGACCCAGTACTTC; cdr3_aa: CSARGTSGANQETQYF
j_call: TRBJ2-1; clone_size: NA; v_call: TRBV5-5; d_call: NA; cdr3_nt: TGTGCCAGCAGCTTGGTGGGAATCGACAATGAGCAGTTCTTC; cdr3_aa: CASSLVGIDNEQFF
j_call: TRBJ2-7; clone_size: NA; v_call: TRBV3-1; d_call: TRBD2; cdr3_nt: TGTGCCAGCAGCTTAGCGGGGGGGCGTCGGGAGCAGTACTTC; cdr3_aa: CASSLAGGRREQYF
j_call: TRBJ2-1; clone_size: NA; v_call: TRBV29-1; d_call: NA; cdr3_nt: TGCAGCGTTCGAGTTTACTACAATGAGCAGTTCTTC; cdr3_aa: CSVRVYYNEQFF
j_call: TRBJ2-7; clone_size: NA; v_call: TRBV7-8; d_call: NA; cdr3_nt: TGTGCCAGCAGCTTAGACTTAGCCTACGAGCAGTACTTC; cdr3_aa: CASSLDLAYEQYF
j_call: TRBJ2-7; clone_size: NA; v_call: TRBV6-7; d_call: TRBD2; cdr3_nt: TGTGCCAGCATACACGGGAGGTACGAGCAGTACTTC; cdr3_aa: CASIHGRYEQYF
j_call: TRBJ1-1; clone_size: NA; v_call: TRBV21-1; d_call: NA; cdr3_nt: TGTGCCAACGACAGGGGAGCTTTCTTT; cdr3_aa: CANDRGAFF
j_call: TRBJ2-7; clone_size: NA; v_call: TRBV7-9; d_call: NA; cdr3_nt: TGTGCCAGCAGCTTAGTTTCTGAGTCCTACGAGCAGTACTTC; cdr3_aa: CASSLVSESYEQYF
j_call: TRBJ2-1; clone_size: NA; v_call: TRBV24-1; d_call: NA; cdr3_nt: TGTGCCACCAGTGTAAGAGGTGATGAGCAGTTCTTC; cdr3_aa: CATSVRGDEQFF
j_call: TRBJ2-1; clone_size: few; v_call: TRBV29-1; d_call: TRBD1; cdr3_nt: TGCAGCGTAGTTGCCGGGACAGGGGGCAATGAGCAGTTCTTC; cdr3_aa: CSVVAGTGGNEQFF
j_call: TRBJ2-7; clone_size: NA; v_call: TRBV6-1; d_call: TRBD1; cdr3_nt: TGTGCCAGCAGGATCTACAGGGGGCAAAACGAGCAGTACTTC; cdr3_aa: CASRIYRGQNEQYF
j_call: TRBJ2-5; clone_size: NA; v_call: TRBV21-1; d_call: NA; cdr3_nt: TGTGCCAGCAGCAAGAAGGAGGAGACCCAGTACTTC; cdr3_aa: CASSKKEETQYF
j_call: TRBJ1-5; clone_size: NA; v_call: TRBV28; d_call: NA; cdr3_nt: TGTGCCAGCAGGGGAGCAGGGGCTCAGCCCCAGCATTTT; cdr3_aa: CASRGAGAQPQHF
j_call: TRBJ1-5; clone_size: NA; v_call: TRBV5-1; d_call: NA; cdr3_nt: TGCGCCAGCAGCTTGGCGGGTTGGAGCAATCAGCCCCAGCATTTT; cdr3_aa: CASSLAGWSNQPQHF
j_call: TRBJ2-1; clone_size: NA; v_call: TRBV7-3; d_call: NA; cdr3_nt: TGTGCCAGCAGCCCGGGCGGGACAGCGGAGCAGTTCTTC; cdr3_aa: CASSPGGTAEQFF
j_call: TRBJ2-7; clone_size: NA; v_call: TRBV20-1; d_call: NA; cdr3_nt: TGCAGTGTTCCTACAGGGTACGAGCAGTACTTC; cdr3_aa: CSVPTGYEQYF
j_call: TRBJ2-7; clone_size: NA; v_call: TRBV12-3/TRBV12-4; d_call: NA; cdr3_nt: TGTGCCAGCAGTAGGTCTAACAGGGTCCACGAGCAGTACTTC; cdr3_aa: CASSRSNRVHEQYF
j_call: TRBJ1-1; clone_size: NA; v_call: TRBV7-9; d_call: TRBD1; cdr3_nt: TGTGCCAGCAGCACGACGAGGGACAGGGGATTCAGTGTGAACACTGAAGCTTTCTTT; cdr3_aa: CASSTTRDRGFSVNTEAFF
j_call: TRBJ1-2; clone_size: NA; v_call: TRBV29-1; d_call: NA; cdr3_nt: TGCACCGTGGGCTTTGGCAACTATGGCTACACCTTC; cdr3_aa: CTVGFGNYGYTF
j_call: TRBJ2-7; clone_size: NA; v_call: TRBV2; d_call: TRBD1; cdr3_nt: TGTGCCAGCAGCCATATCCCGGGACAGGGGGCTGTCCCCTCCTACGAGCAGTACTTC; cdr3_aa: CASSHIPGQGAVPSYEQYF
j_call: TRBJ2-1; clone_size: few; v_call: TRBV7-9; d_call: TRBD2; cdr3_nt: TGTGCCAGCAGCTTAGATCAGACTAGCTTTGAGCAGTTCTTC; cdr3_aa: CASSLDQTSFEQFF
j_call: TRBJ2-4; clone_size: NA; v_call: TRBV5-1; d_call: NA; cdr3_nt: TGCGCCAGCAGCTTGGGGAGCGCGGGAAACATTCAGTACTTC; cdr3_aa: CASSLGSAGNIQYF
j_call: TRBJ2-5; clone_size: NA; v_call: TRBV5-1; d_call: TRBD2; cdr3_nt: TGCGCCAGCAGCTTGTCACCTCTAGCGGGAGGAGAGACCCAGTACTTC; cdr3_aa: CASSLSPLAGGETQYF
j_call: TRBJ1-6; clone_size: NA; v_call: TRBV4-1; d_call: NA; cdr3_nt: TGCGCCAGCAGCCAAGGTCAGGGGCCGGTTAATTCACCCCTCCACTTT; cdr3_aa: CASSQGQGPVNSPLHF
j_call: TRBJ1-6; clone_size: few; v_call: TRBV2; d_call: NA; cdr3_nt: TGTGCCAGCAGTGACACCGGCTCCTATAATTCACCCCTCCACTTT; cdr3_aa: CASSDTGSYNSPLHF
j_call: TRBJ2-1; clone_size: once; v_call: TRBV20-1; d_call: TRBD2; cdr3_nt: TGCAGTGCTGGGGGTAGCGGGCCTTACAATGAGCAGTTCTTC; cdr3_aa: CSAGGSGPYNEQFF
j_call: TRBJ2-3; clone_size: few; v_call: TRBV7-3; d_call: TRBD2; cdr3_nt: TGTGCCAGCAGCCCAACCGGGACTAGCGGGGTCTATACGCAGTATTTT; cdr3_aa: CASSPTGTSGVYTQYF
j_call: TRBJ2-7; clone_size: NA; v_call: TRBV5-1; d_call: NA; cdr3_nt: TGCGCCAGCAGCCTCTCTAGCGTAAGCTACGAGCAGTACTTC; cdr3_aa: CASSLSSVSYEQYF
j_call: TRBJ2-5; clone_size: NA; v_call: TRBV20-1; d_call: TRBD1; cdr3_nt: TGCAGTGCTAGGGCAGGGGGACAAGAGGCCCAGTACTTC; cdr3_aa: CSARAGGQEAQYF
j_call: TRBJ2-4; clone_size: NA; v_call: TRBV11-2; d_call: NA; cdr3_nt: TGTGCCAGCAGCTCCACTTATACAGGGATGACCAAAAACATTCAGTACTTC; cdr3_aa: CASSSTYTGMTKNIQYF
j_call: TRBJ2-6; clone_size: NA; v_call: TRBV12-3/TRBV12-4; d_call: TRBD1; cdr3_nt: TGTGCCAGCAGTTTTAACGTACGGGACAGGAAATCTGGGGCCAACGTCCTGACTTTC; cdr3_aa: CASSFNVRDRKSGANVLTF
j_call: TRBJ1-2; clone_size: NA; v_call: TRBV5-6; d_call: TRBD1; cdr3_nt: TGTGCCGGCAGCCACGCAGGGGGCGGGTACTATGGCTACACCTTC; cdr3_aa: CAGSHAGGGYYGYTF
j_call: TRBJ1-5; clone_size: NA; v_call: TRBV7-8; d_call: NA; cdr3_nt: TGTGCCAGCAGCTTTTCGAGCGGGATGAACAATCAGCCCCAGCATTTT; cdr3_aa: CASSFSSGMNNQPQHF
j_call: TRBJ2-7; clone_size: NA; v_call: TRBV10-3; d_call: TRBD1; cdr3_nt: TGTGCCACGACAGGGAACGGCTACGAGCAGTACTTC; cdr3_aa: CATTGNGYEQYF
j_call: TRBJ2-1; clone_size: NA; v_call: TRBV2; d_call: TRBD2; cdr3_nt: TGTGCCAGCAGTAGGACTAGCGGTGAGCAGTTCTTC; cdr3_aa: CASSRTSGEQFF